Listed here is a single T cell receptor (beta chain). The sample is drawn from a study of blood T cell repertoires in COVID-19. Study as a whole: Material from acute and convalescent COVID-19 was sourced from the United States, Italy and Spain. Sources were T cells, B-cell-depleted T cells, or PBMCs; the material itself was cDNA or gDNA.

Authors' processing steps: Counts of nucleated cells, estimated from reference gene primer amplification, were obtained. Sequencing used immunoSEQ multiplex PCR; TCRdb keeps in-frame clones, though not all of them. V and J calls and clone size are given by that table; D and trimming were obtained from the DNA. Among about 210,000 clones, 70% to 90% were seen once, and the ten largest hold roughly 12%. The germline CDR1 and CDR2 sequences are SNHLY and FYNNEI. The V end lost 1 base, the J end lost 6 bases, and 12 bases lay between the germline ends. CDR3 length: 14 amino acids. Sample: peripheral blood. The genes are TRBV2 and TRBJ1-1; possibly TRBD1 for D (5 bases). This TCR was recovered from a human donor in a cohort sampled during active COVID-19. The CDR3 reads CASSEGRTLSEAFF. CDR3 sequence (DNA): TGTGCCAGCAGTGAAGGAAGGACATTGTCTGAAGCTTTCTTT.